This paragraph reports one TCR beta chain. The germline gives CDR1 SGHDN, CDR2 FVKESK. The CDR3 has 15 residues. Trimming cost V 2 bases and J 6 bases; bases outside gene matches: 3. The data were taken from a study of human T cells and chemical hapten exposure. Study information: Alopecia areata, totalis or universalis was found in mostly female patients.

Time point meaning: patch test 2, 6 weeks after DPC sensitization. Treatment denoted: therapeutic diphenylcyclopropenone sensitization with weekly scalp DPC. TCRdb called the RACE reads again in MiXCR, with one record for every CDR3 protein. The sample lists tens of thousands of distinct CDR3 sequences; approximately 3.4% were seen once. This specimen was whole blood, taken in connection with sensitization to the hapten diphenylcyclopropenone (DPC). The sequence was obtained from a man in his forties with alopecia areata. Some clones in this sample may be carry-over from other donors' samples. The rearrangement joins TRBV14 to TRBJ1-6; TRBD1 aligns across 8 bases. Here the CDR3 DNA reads TGTGCCAGCAGCCAACGGCAGGGGGCTAATTCACCCCTCCACTTT. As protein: CASSQRQGANSPLHF.